These T cell receptor beta chains were read from a single sample in a study of shared clonotypes between healthy human individuals. Here immunoSEQ multiplex PCR was the method, and the copy in TCRdb shows in-frame clones only, minus some. The profile shows 1,400,000 or so clones, 98% of them singletons. Sequencing was performed on naive CD4+ T cells sorted from blood. The receptors come from a man aged 30-40 years in good health. Both conserved end residues are part of each CDR3. Each record gives: CDR3 protein, CDR3 DNA, clone size, D gene, V gene, J gene. A D gene is named only where the DNA matches it firmly. Size is omitted from some rows. Given values are once, few, many or a class for expanded clones.

CASSPGLAGDNEQFF,TGTGCCAGCAGCCCAGGACTAGCGGGAGACAATGAGCAGTTCTTC,once,TRBD2,TRBV25-1,TRBJ2-1
CACTQGQGYQPQHF,TGTGCCTGTACCCAAGGACAGGGCTATCAGCCCCAGCATTTT,-,TRBD1,TRBV28,TRBJ1-5
CASSLVGLAGRETQYF,TGTGCCAGCAGCTTAGTGGGGTTAGCGGGAAGAGAGACCCAGTACTTC,-,TRBD2,TRBV7-6,TRBJ2-5
CASGLVPGGSQEIEAFF,TGTGCTAGTGGTTTGGTACCCGGAGGCTCCCAGGAGATAGAAGCTTTCTTT,-,-,TRBV12-5,TRBJ1-1
CASSISGVAEQYF,TGTGCCAGCAGCATCAGTGGTGTTGCCGAGCAGTACTTC,-,-,TRBV5-4,TRBJ2-7
CSVVTSGEETQYF,TGCAGCGTTGTGACTAGCGGAGAAGAGACCCAGTACTTC,-,TRBD2,TRBV29-1,TRBJ2-5
CASGPRTSDTQYF,TGTGCTAGTGGTCCGAGGACCTCAGATACGCAGTATTTT,-,-,TRBV12-5,TRBJ2-3
CASSPTSGRRDTDTQYF,TGTGCCAGCTCACCGACTAGCGGGAGACGAGACACAGATACGCAGTATTTT,-,TRBD2,TRBV18,TRBJ2-3
CASTLLPSGTDTQYF,TGCGCCAGTACCCTCCTGCCTAGCGGCACAGATACGCAGTATTTT,-,-,TRBV4-1,TRBJ2-3
CASSFGGIGTEAFF,TGTGCCAGCAGCTTTGGAGGAATTGGCACTGAAGCTTTCTTT,-,-,TRBV5-4,TRBJ1-1
CASSQDGTSGRFHEQFF,TGTGCCAGCAGCCAAGATGGGACTAGCGGGAGGTTTCATGAGCAGTTCTTC,-,TRBD2,TRBV14,TRBJ2-1
CSVEQGAGYGYTF,TGCAGCGTTGAACAGGGGGCAGGGTATGGCTACACCTTC,-,TRBD1,TRBV29-1,TRBJ1-2
CASRPGQGLNQPQHF,TGTGCCAGTAGGCCCGGACAGGGGTTGAATCAGCCCCAGCATTTT,-,TRBD1,TRBV19,TRBJ1-5
CASSLRGPTLITDTQYF,TGTGCCAGCTCACTCCGGGGCCCCACCCTTATCACAGATACGCAGTATTTT,-,-,TRBV18,TRBJ2-3
CAIRDTGETEAFF,TGTGCCATCAGGGACACAGGGGAGACTGAAGCTTTCTTT,-,TRBD1,TRBV10-3,TRBJ1-1
CASSFSFSGLARTNTEAFF,TGCGCCAGCAGCTTTAGTTTTTCGGGCCTCGCCCGAACGAACACTGAAGCTTTCTTT,once,-,TRBV5-1,TRBJ1-1
CASSLGSGRAAEQYF,TGTGCCAGCAGCTTGGGTAGCGGGAGGGCCGCCGAGCAGTACTTC,-,TRBD2,TRBV13,TRBJ2-7
CASSRGSYNEQFF,TGCGCCAGTTCCCGGGGCTCCTACAATGAGCAGTTCTTC,-,-,TRBV5-1,TRBJ2-1
CASSFWRGSGANVLTF,TGTGCCAGCAGCTTTTGGCGGGGCTCTGGGGCCAACGTCCTGACTTTC,-,-,TRBV7-9,TRBJ2-6
CASSFRSSRGTGELFF,TGCGCCAGCAGCTTTAGATCTAGTCGTGGCACCGGGGAGCTGTTTTTT,-,-,TRBV5-1,TRBJ2-2
CASSPTYGADTQYF,TGTGCCAGCAGTCCAACTTATGGCGCAGATACGCAGTATTTT,few,-,TRBV7-9,TRBJ2-3
CASSGGQIETQYF,TGCGCCAGCAGCGGAGGACAGATAGAGACCCAGTACTTC,-,-,TRBV5-1,TRBJ2-5
CASIPLLFIRKNEKLFF,TGCGCCAGCATCCCTCTATTGTTTATTCGAAAAAATGAAAAACTGTTTTTT,-,-,TRBV5-1,TRBJ1-4
CASSLPLRQGLETQYF,TGTGCCAGCAGCTTACCCCTCAGGCAGGGGCTAGAGACCCAGTACTTC,-,-,TRBV11-2,TRBJ2-5
CASSLEGTTYEQYF,TGCGCCAGCAGCTTGGAGGGGACTACCTACGAGCAGTACTTC,few,TRBD2,TRBV5-1,TRBJ2-7
CASSEWGDREIGGYTF,TGTGCCAGCAGTGAATGGGGGGACAGGGAGATTGGTGGCTACACCTTC,once,TRBD1,TRBV6-1,TRBJ1-2